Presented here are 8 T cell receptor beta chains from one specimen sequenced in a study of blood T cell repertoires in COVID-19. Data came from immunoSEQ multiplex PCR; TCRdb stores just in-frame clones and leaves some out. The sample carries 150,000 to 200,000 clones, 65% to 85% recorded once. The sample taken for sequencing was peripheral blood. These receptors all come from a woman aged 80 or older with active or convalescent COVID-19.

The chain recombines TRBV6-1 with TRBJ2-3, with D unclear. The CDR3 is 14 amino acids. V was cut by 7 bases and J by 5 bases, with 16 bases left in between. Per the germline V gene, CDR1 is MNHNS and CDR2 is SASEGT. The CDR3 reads CASNGQPPKDTQYF. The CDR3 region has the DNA TGTGCCAGCAATGGGCAGCCGCCGAAAGATACGCAGTATTTT.

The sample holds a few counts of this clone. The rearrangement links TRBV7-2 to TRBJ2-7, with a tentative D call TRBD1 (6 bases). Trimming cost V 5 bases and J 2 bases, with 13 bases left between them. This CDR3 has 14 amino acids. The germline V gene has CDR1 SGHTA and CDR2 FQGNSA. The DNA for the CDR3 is TGTGCCAGCAGCGTCGACAGGTCGACCTACGAGCAGTACTTC. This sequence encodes CASSVDRSTYEQYF.

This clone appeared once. CDR3 coding DNA: TGCGCCAGCAGCTTGGCTCCAGGGAGCAATCAGCCCCAGCATTTT. This encodes CASSLAPGSNQPQHF. The chain has TRBV5-1 and TRBJ1-5, with D perhaps matching TRBD1 (5 bases). The CDR3 length is 15 residues. V lost 0 bases, J lost 1 base, and 8 bases lay in between. Germline assignment: CDR1 SGHRS and CDR2 YFSETQ.

The CDR3 DNA reads TGTGCCAGCAGCTCTGGACAGTTGAACACTGAAGCTTTCTTT. Translating it yields CASSSGQLNTEAFF. V gene TRBV5-8 combines with J gene TRBJ1-1; D possibly corresponds to TRBD1 (6 bases). V lost 3 bases to trimming and J lost 0 bases, with 9 bases between them. Germline V gene data show CDR1 as SGHTS and CDR2 as YDEGEE. There are 14 residues in the CDR3.

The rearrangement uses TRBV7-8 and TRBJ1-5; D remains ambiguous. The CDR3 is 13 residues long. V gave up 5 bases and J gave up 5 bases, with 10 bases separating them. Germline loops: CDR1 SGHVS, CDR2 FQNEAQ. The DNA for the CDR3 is TGTGCCAGCAGCCCCACTCCCTATCAGCCCCAGCATTTT. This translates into CASSPTPYQPQHF.

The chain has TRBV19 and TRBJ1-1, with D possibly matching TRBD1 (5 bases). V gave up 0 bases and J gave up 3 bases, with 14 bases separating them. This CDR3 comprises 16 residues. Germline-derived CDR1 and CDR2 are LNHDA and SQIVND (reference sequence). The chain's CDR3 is CASSIEGTPGYTEAFF. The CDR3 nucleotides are TGTGCCAGTAGTATAGAAGGGACTCCGGGGTACACTGAAGCTTTCTTT.

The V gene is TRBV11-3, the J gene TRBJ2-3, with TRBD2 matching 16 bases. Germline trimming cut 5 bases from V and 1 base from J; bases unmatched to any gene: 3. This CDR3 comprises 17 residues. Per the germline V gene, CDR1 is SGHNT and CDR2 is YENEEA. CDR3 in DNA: TGTGCCAGCAGCCTTGGGACTAGCGGGGGGGGCACAGATACGCAGTATTTT. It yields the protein CASSLGTSGGGTDTQYF.

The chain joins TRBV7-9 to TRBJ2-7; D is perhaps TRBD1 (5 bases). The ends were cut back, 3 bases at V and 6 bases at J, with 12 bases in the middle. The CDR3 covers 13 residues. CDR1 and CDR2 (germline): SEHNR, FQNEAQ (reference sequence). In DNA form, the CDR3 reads TGTGCCAGCAGCTTGTTGCAGGGCGGCGAGCAGTACTTC. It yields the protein CASSLLQGGEQYF. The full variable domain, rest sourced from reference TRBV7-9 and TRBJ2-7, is DTGVSQNPRHKITKRGQNVTFRCDPISEHNRLYWYRQTLGQGPEFLTYFQNEAQLEKSRLLSDRFSAERPKGSFSTLEIQRTEQGDSAMYLCASSLLQGGEQYFGPGTRLTVT.